A single sample is the source of the 10 T cell receptor beta chains below, sequenced in a study of vaccination and CD4 T cells after COVID-19. Treatment of the sample: roughly 10-day PBMC culture with coronavirus spike peptide pools or control peptides (ViraFEST assay). Those CD4+ T cells from the unexposed donor predate the COVID-19 pandemic (2011-2018). Once obtained from cultured CD4+ T cells, the DNA was sequenced using the Oncomine TCR Beta short-read assay. A single record per CDR3 protein comes from TCRdb applying MiXCR to the PCR reads. The sample includes more than 6,000 distinct CDR3 sequences, roughly 50% of them seen just once. For these receptors, no antigen is known. The specimen was CD4+ T cells from blood, cultured in vitro. The receptors were gathered from a human donor in good health.

This clonotype showed up just once. This may arise from a read error, as a much more abundant clone is one base away. V gene TRBV5-8 combines with J gene TRBJ2-2, with D uncertain. Germline-derived CDR1 and CDR2 are SGHTS and YDEGEE. V was clipped by 3 bases and J by 5 bases, with 17 bases between them. The CDR3 loop spans 16 amino acids. CDR3 sequence: CASSSSVAPETGELFF. The CDR3 bases are TGTGCCAGCAGCTCGTCAGTAGCCCCGGAGACCGGGGAGCTGTTTTTT. Combining the CDR3 with reference TRBV5-8 and TRBJ2-2 gives the whole variable domain EAGVTQSPTHLIKTRGQQATLRCSPISGHTSVYWYQQALGLGLQFLLWYDEGEERNRGNFPPRFSGRQFPNYSSELNVNALELEDSALYLCASSSSVAPETGELFFGEGSRLTVL.

In its sample, this clonotype was seen once. The CDR3 DNA reads TGTGCCAGCACCCTTTTGGGTCCGACCCCCACCTCCTACAATGAGCAGTTCTTC. It encodes CASTLLGPTPTSYNEQFF. The genes are TRBV27 and TRBJ2-1; no reliable D call. Per germline, CDR1 MNHEY and CDR2 SMNVEV (reference sequence). The CDR3 covers 18 residues. Trimming shortened V by 7 bases and J by 0 bases, and 22 bases separated the two germline ends.

The sample holds one count of this clonotype. The gene calls are TRBV6-1 and TRBJ1-2; no clear D gene. CDR1 and CDR2 from the germline V gene are MNHNS and SASEGT. Trimming left V 5 bases short and J 3 bases short, with 10 bases between. The CDR3 has 13 residues. CDR3: CASSPDGYYGYTF. The DNA of the CDR3 is TGTGCCAGCAGTCCGGACGGATACTATGGCTACACCTTC.

The chain uses TRBV7-9 and TRBJ2-5; TRBD2 is a possible D gene (5 bases). V dropped 5 bases and J dropped 4 bases, with 5 bases sitting between them. From germline, CDR1 is SEHNR and CDR2 FQNEAQ (reference sequence). CDR3 length: 11 amino acids. CDR3 DNA: TGTGCCAGCAGCGCGGGAGAGACCCAGTACTTC. Translation: CASSAGETQYF.

The chain couples TRBV20-1 to TRBJ1-2; a possible D gene is TRBD1 (5 bases). The V end was cut by 5 bases, the J end by 3 bases, with 19 bases between. The V gene's germline CDR1 is DFQATT and CDR2 SNEGSKA (reference sequence). This CDR3 comprises 15 residues. CDR3 nucleotides: TGCAGTGCTGTCCCCCGGGACGGGGGGTACTATGGCTACACCTTC. Its protein is CSAVPRDGGYYGYTF.

This rearrangement joins TRBV6-5 to TRBJ1-1; D remains ambiguous. Looked up from germline, CDR1 is MNHEY and CDR2 is SVGAGI. The CDR3 has 16 amino acids. V shed 0 bases and J shed 7 bases, with 18 bases lying between them. The CDR3 here is CASSYSSLHPALEAFF. The CDR3 DNA is TGTGCCAGCAGTTACTCGAGCTTGCACCCCGCCCTTGAAGCTTTCTTT.

This clonotype appeared a few times. The J gene is TRBJ1-6, the V gene TRBV28, with D possibly TRBD1 on 5 matching bases. The V end was cut by 6 bases, the J end by 9 bases, with 12 bases between. Germline values: CDR1 MDHEN, CDR2 SYDVKM. CDR3 length equals 13 residues. The DNA of the CDR3 is TGTGCCAGCAGGTCGGCCGGGGGTTCACCCCTCCACTTT. Translated: CASRSAGGSPLHF. Complete variable domain (other parts from reference TRBV28 and TRBJ1-6): DVKVTQSSRYLVKRTGEKVFLECVQDMDHENMFWYRQDPGLGLRLIYFSYDVKMKEKGDIPEGYSVSREKKERFSLILESASTNQTSMYLCASRSAGGSPLHFGNGTRLTVT.

This clonotype was observed a handful of times. CDR3 bases: TGCAGTGCCTTCCATCCCATGGGGGGGGAATACGAGCAGTACTTC. It codes for CSAFHPMGGEYEQYF. This chain connects TRBV20-1 to TRBJ2-7, with TRBD2 matching over 7 bases. The trim removed 6 bases at V and 4 bases at J, leaving 15 bases unmatched. In germline, CDR1 is DFQATT, CDR2 SNEGSKA (reference sequence). The CDR3 runs to 15 residues.

The chain carries TRBV19 and TRBJ1-5; D gene ambiguous. CDR3 length equals 16 residues. Germline V lookup: CDR1 LNHDA, CDR2 SQIVND (reference sequence). Trimming took 0 bases from V and 4 from J, leaving 13 bases between them. This CDR3 reads CASSIEPNLGNQPQHF. As DNA, the CDR3 is TGTGCCAGTAGTATAGAGCCTAACCTGGGGAATCAGCCCCAGCATTTT.

The V call is TRBV15, the J call TRBJ2-1, with 8 bases fitting TRBD1. The ends lost 7 bases at V and 5 bases at J; junction bases unmatched: 7. This CDR3 comprises 14 residues. Germline CDR1 and CDR2: LNHNV and YYDKDF (reference sequence). The CDR3 sequence: CATTKGQEDNEQFF. CDR3 DNA: TGTGCCACCACGAAGGGACAGGAGGACAATGAGCAGTTCTTC.